Listed below are T cell receptor beta chains from one sample, sequenced in a study of shared clonotypes between healthy human individuals. Clones were sequenced by immunoSEQ multiplex PCR, and TCRdb holds only the in-frame ones, with some missing. The top ten hold about 0.37% of the sample, which has millions of clones, more than 85% seen once. The material sequenced was naive CD4+ T cells from PBMCs. The source is a man aged 18 to 29 in good health. Some clones in this sample may be carry-over from other donors' samples. Both conserved end residues are part of each CDR3. D genes are given only for firm matches. Not every row has a clone size; where given, it reads once, few, many or a size class.

size | J | V | D | DNA | CDR3
NA | TRBJ2-7 | TRBV4-2 | NA | TGTGCCAGCAGCCAAGCCCTGAACTCATACGAGCAGTACTTC | CASSQALNSYEQYF
few | TRBJ1-1 | TRBV7-2 | NA | TGTGCCAGCATCATCCCCAGGGTTGGAGCTTTCTTT | CASIIPRVGAFF
NA | TRBJ2-1 | TRBV10-3 | TRBD2 | TGTGCCATCAGTGACCCTCTAGCGGTTTACAATGAGCAGTTCTTC | CAISDPLAVYNEQFF
NA | TRBJ2-3 | TRBV5-4 | TRBD1 | TGTGCCAGCAGCCTTCTGTCGGTTGTTGATATCGACAGGGCGACAGATACGCAGTATTTT | CASSLLSVVDIDRATDTQYF
NA | TRBJ2-3 | TRBV16 | NA | TGTGCCAGCAGCCAATCGATCCTAAATACGCAGTATTTT | CASSQSILNTQYF
NA | TRBJ2-5 | TRBV30 | NA | TGTGCCTGGAGTGTACTGCCGGGACAAAGGACTCCTAGGGAGCAGTACTTC | CAWSVLPGQRTPREQYF
NA | TRBJ2-3 | TRBV2 | NA | TGTGCCAGCAGCCGACCTCCCGCCGTGTTGCCAGATACGCAGTATTTT | CASSRPPAVLPDTQYF
NA | TRBJ1-2 | TRBV5-5 | NA | TGTGCCAGCAGCTTGGCCTGGCAGGGTGGAAATGGCTACACCTTC | CASSLAWQGGNGYTF
once | TRBJ2-5 | TRBV18 | NA | TGTGCCAGCTCACCAAGAGGGGAGACCCAGTACTTC | CASSPRGETQYF
NA | TRBJ1-2 | TRBV2 | NA | TGTGCCAGCAGTGAAACGAGGCATCAGGGCTACACCTTC | CASSETRHQGYTF
NA | TRBJ1-5 | TRBV6-1 | NA | TGTGCCAGCAGTGAAGGTAACCCAGGCGATCAGCCCCAGCATTTT | CASSEGNPGDQPQHF
NA | TRBJ1-1 | TRBV15 | NA | TGTGCCACCAGCAGAGGAGTGGGCACTGAAGCTTTCTTT | CATSRGVGTEAFF
NA | TRBJ1-2 | TRBV7-2 | TRBD1 | TGTGCCAGCAGCTTAGTGGGGACAGGGACCAACTATGGCTACACCTTC | CASSLVGTGTNYGYTF
NA | TRBJ2-3 | TRBV2 | TRBD1 | TGTGCCAGCACGTACGGGACAGACTTAAGCACAGATACGCAGTATTTT | CASTYGTDLSTDTQYF
NA | TRBJ2-2 | TRBV28 | NA | TGTGCCAGCAGTTATGGGGCTACCGGGGAGCTGTTTTTT | CASSYGATGELFF
NA | TRBJ2-7 | TRBV6-6 | TRBD1 | TGTGCCAGCAGGACCACAGGGGCCGAGCAGTACTTC | CASRTTGAEQYF
NA | TRBJ1-2 | TRBV18 | TRBD1 | TGTGCCAGCTCACCTGGACAGGTTAATGGCTACACCTTC | CASSPGQVNGYTF
NA | TRBJ2-1 | TRBV29-1 | NA | TGCAGCGTTGACGGGCAGCGCAATTCCTACAATGAGCAGTTCTTC | CSVDGQRNSYNEQFF
once | TRBJ1-1 | TRBV27 | NA | TGTGCCAGCAGTTTGCGGCAGGGAAGAGCCGAAGCTTTCTTT | CASSLRQGRAEAFF
NA | TRBJ2-3 | TRBV18 | TRBD2 | TGTGCCAGCTCACCGAGTGCTAGCGGGAGGGCCGGAGATACGCAGTATTTT | CASSPSASGRAGDTQYF
NA | TRBJ1-3 | TRBV10-3 | NA | TGTGCCACCACTACCAGAGAAGGACGGCGCTCTGGAAACACCATATATTTT | CATTTREGRRSGNTIYF
few | TRBJ1-1 | TRBV6-5 | TRBD1 | TGTGCCAGCAGTTACGACCGGGACAGGTCTACTGAAGCTTTCTTT | CASSYDRDRSTEAFF
NA | TRBJ1-1 | TRBV7-3 | TRBD1 | TGTGCCAGCAGCCGAGACAGGGAGAGCACTGAAGCTTTCTTT | CASSRDRESTEAFF
NA | TRBJ2-5 | TRBV5-1 | NA | TGCGCCAGCAGCTTGGGGGTCCCTAAAGAGACCCAGTACTTC | CASSLGVPKETQYF
few | TRBJ1-1 | TRBV5-1 | NA | TGCGCCAGCAGCGTTCTAGGGATAATGAACACTGAAGCTTTCTTT | CASSVLGIMNTEAFF
NA | TRBJ2-1 | TRBV5-1 | TRBD1 | TGCGCCAGCAGCTACCGGGGACAGGGGACTTACAATGAGCAGTTCTTC | CASSYRGQGTYNEQFF
NA | TRBJ2-4 | TRBV5-4 | NA | TGTGCCAGCAGCTTCTATGCAGTAGCCAAAAACATTCAGTACTTC | CASSFYAVAKNIQYF
NA | TRBJ1-2 | TRBV29-1 | NA | TGCAGCGTATTCGATTCGGATGGCTACACCTTC | CSVFDSDGYTF
NA | TRBJ2-7 | TRBV11-2 | NA | TGTGCCAGCAGCCCCTGGCAGGAGACCTACGAGCAGTACTTC | CASSPWQETYEQYF
NA | TRBJ2-3 | TRBV7-3 | TRBD2 | TGTGCCAGCAGCTTAATGTCCAGCGGGAGGGCCACAGATACGCAGTATTTT | CASSLMSSGRATDTQYF
NA | TRBJ2-7 | TRBV4-3 | NA | TGCGCCAGCAGCCAAGTATCCCCCCCCGAGCAGTACTTC | CASSQVSPPEQYF
once | TRBJ1-1 | TRBV28 | NA | TGTGCCAGCAGTCCCATCAGCGGGCGGCAGAGGACCAGGCGGACTGAAGCTTTCTTT | CASSPISGRQRTRRTEAFF
NA | TRBJ1-5 | TRBV4-1 | NA | TGCGCCAGCAGCCAAGATTTCGCTCAGCCCCAGCATTTT | CASSQDFAQPQHF
NA | TRBJ2-7 | TRBV10-1 | TRBD1 | TGCGCCAGCAGTGACCTACGAAGGGACAGATCCTACGAGCAGTACTTC | CASSDLRRDRSYEQYF
NA | TRBJ1-2 | TRBV28 | NA | TGTGCCAGCGTCTACGTCGGGGCCCCCTATGGCTACACCTTC | CASVYVGAPYGYTF
NA | TRBJ2-7 | TRBV7-2 | NA | TGTGCCAGCAGCCAAGATCCGACTCCTCCCTCCTACGAGCAGTACTTC | CASSQDPTPPSYEQYF
NA | TRBJ2-3 | TRBV7-3 | NA | TGTGCCAGCAGCTTACAGGGCAGGGGCATCACAGATACGCAGTATTTT | CASSLQGRGITDTQYF
NA | TRBJ2-6 | TRBV28 | NA | TGTGCCAGCAGTTATCAGGGGGGGACTGGGGCCAACGTCCTGACTTTC | CASSYQGGTGANVLTF
NA | TRBJ1-4 | TRBV5-4 | TRBD1 | TGTGCCAGCAGCGGGGACAGGGGTCCATTCGGCCAAAAACTGTTTTTT | CASSGDRGPFGQKLFF
once | TRBJ2-1 | TRBV15 | NA | TGTGCCACCAGCAGTTATCAATACCAGTTCTTC | CATSSYQYQFF
NA | TRBJ2-7 | TRBV6-6 | NA | TGTGCCAGCAGTTATGGTGGCGCTCGGTTCCACGAGCAGTACTTC | CASSYGGARFHEQYF
NA | TRBJ1-3 | TRBV29-1 | NA | TGCAGCGTTGAACCTAAATACTCTGGAAACACCATATATTTT | CSVEPKYSGNTIYF
NA | TRBJ1-1 | TRBV30 | NA | TGTGCCTGGAGTCGGGGAGGGAGTCAGGGGAACACTGAAGCTTTCTTT | CAWSRGGSQGNTEAFF
NA | TRBJ2-1 | TRBV6-5 | TRBD1 | TGTGCCAGCAGTTACCGAGGACAGGCGAACAATGAGCAGTTCTTC | CASSYRGQANNEQFF
NA | TRBJ1-4 | TRBV9 | NA | TGTGCCAGCAGCCCCCGTAACTTCAACGGTGAAAAACTGTTTTTT | CASSPRNFNGEKLFF
NA | TRBJ2-4 | TRBV27 | TRBD1 | TGTGCCAGCAGTTTTTCCGGGACAGGGGGCCCTCGGTACTTC | CASSFSGTGGPRYF
NA | TRBJ2-2 | TRBV7-9 | NA | TGTGCCAGCAGCTTAGCCCGACAGAACACCGGGGAGCTGTTTTTT | CASSLARQNTGELFF
NA | TRBJ1-1 | TRBV18 | NA | TGTGCCAGCTCACCTTCGGACACTGAAGCTTTCTTT | CASSPSDTEAFF
NA | TRBJ2-7 | TRBV28 | TRBD2 | TGTGCCAGCAGTGACGTTAGCGGGAGGCCCCCCGGCTTC | CASSDVSGRPPGF
NA | TRBJ2-2 | TRBV6-5 | NA | TGTGCCAGCAGTTATTTGCAGGGCGACACCGGGGAGCTGTTTTTT | CASSYLQGDTGELFF
NA | TRBJ1-5 | TRBV6-4 | NA | TGTGCCAGCAGTGACGGGACACTCTATAGCAATCAGCCCCAGCATTTT | CASSDGTLYSNQPQHF
NA | TRBJ2-7 | TRBV6-1 | TRBD1 | TGTGCCAGCAGTTTGACAGGGGACGAAGCCTACGAGCAGTACTTC | CASSLTGDEAYEQYF
few | TRBJ1-1 | TRBV5-1 | NA | TGCGCCAGCAGCTTATCAGGGGAGGAGGCTTTCTTT | CASSLSGEEAFF
NA | TRBJ1-6 | TRBV6-5 | NA | TGTGCCAGCAGTTACAGTTGGGAGGCCAGTAATTCACCCCTCCACTTT | CASSYSWEASNSPLHF
NA | TRBJ2-1 | TRBV5-5 | NA | TGTGCCAGCAGCTTGGTGCTAGTTTATGAGCAGTTCTTC | CASSLVLVYEQFF
NA | TRBJ2-1 | TRBV5-1 | NA | TGCGCCAGCAGCTTCGTCGGGGGATCCTACAATGAGCAGTTCTTC | CASSFVGGSYNEQFF
NA | TRBJ2-3 | TRBV5-1 | NA | TGCGCCAGCAGCTTGCCCACAGATACGCAGTATTTT | CASSLPTDTQYF
NA | TRBJ2-6 | TRBV11-1 | TRBD1 | TGTGCCAGCAGCTTAGCGACAGGGGGCTCAGGTGGGGCCAACGTCCTGACTTTC | CASSLATGGSGGANVLTF
NA | TRBJ1-1 | TRBV7-8 | NA | TGTGCCAGCAGCCGCCTTTCGGGGGGCACTGAAGCTTTCTTT | CASSRLSGGTEAFF
NA | TRBJ1-2 | TRBV30 | NA | TGTGCCTGGAGTCCCGGGTCCTCCGCGTATGGCTACACCTTC | CAWSPGSSAYGYTF